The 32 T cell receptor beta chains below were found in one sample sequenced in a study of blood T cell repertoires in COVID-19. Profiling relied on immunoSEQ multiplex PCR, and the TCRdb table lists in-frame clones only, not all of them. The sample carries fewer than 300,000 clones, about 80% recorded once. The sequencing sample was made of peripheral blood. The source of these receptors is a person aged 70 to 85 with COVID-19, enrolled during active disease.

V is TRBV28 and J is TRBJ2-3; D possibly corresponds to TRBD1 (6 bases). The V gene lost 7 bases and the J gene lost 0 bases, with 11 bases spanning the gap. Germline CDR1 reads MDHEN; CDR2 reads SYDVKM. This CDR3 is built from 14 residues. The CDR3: CASTRGGSTDTQYF. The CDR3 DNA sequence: TGTGCCAGCACCAGGGGCGGAAGCACAGATACGCAGTATTTT.

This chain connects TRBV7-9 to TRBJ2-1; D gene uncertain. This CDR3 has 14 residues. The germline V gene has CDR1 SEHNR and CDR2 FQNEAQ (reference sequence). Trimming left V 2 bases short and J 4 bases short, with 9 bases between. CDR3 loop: CASSLLQYYNEQFF. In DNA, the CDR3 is TGTGCCAGCAGCTTACTACAGTATTACAATGAGCAGTTCTTC.

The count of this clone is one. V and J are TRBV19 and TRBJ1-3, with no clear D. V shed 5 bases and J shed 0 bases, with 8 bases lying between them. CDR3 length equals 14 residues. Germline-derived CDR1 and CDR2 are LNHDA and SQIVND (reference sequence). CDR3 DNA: TGTGCCAGTAGTTCCCAGGTCTCTGGAAACACCATATATTTT. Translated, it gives CASSSQVSGNTIYF. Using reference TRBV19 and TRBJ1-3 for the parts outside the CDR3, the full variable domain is DGGITQSPKYLFRKEGQNVTLSCEQNLNHDAMYWYRQDPGQGLRLIYYSQIVNDFQKGDIAEGYSVSREKKESFPLTVTSAQKNPTAFYLCASSSQVSGNTIYFGEGSWLTVV.

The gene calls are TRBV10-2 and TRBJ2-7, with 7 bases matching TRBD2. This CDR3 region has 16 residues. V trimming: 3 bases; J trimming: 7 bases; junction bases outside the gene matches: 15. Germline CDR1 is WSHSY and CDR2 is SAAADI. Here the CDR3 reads CASSDPWGRAGKEQYF. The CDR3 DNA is TGCGCCAGCAGTGACCCTTGGGGGAGGGCCGGGAAGGAGCAGTACTTC.

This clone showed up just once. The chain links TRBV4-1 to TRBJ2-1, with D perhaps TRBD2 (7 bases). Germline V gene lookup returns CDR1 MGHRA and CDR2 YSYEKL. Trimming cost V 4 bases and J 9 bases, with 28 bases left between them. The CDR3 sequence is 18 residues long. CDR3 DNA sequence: TGCGCCAGCAGCCCAAACCCCCTACTAGGGGGAGGGTCGGGTGAGCAGTTCTTC. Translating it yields CASSPNPLLGGGSGEQFF.

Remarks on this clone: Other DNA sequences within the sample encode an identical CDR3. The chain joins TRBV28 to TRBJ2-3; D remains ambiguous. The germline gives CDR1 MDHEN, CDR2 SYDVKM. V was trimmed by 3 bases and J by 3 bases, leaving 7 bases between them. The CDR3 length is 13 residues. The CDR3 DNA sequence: TGTGCCAGCAGTTTGGGCAGTACAGATACGCAGTATTTT. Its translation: CASSLGSTDTQYF.

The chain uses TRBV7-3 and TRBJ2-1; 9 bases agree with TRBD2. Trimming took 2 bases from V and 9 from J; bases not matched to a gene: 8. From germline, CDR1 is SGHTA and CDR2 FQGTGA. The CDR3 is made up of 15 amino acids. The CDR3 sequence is CASSLGAGGLGEQFF. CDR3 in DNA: TGTGCCAGCAGCTTAGGCGCGGGGGGGCTTGGTGAGCAGTTCTTC. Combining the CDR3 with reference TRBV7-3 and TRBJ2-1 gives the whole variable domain GAGVSQTPSNKVTEKGKYVELRCDPISGHTALYWYRQSLGQGPEFLIYFQGTGAADDSGLPNDRFFAVRPEGSVSTLKIQRTERGDSAVYLCASSLGAGGLGEQFFGPGTRLTVL.

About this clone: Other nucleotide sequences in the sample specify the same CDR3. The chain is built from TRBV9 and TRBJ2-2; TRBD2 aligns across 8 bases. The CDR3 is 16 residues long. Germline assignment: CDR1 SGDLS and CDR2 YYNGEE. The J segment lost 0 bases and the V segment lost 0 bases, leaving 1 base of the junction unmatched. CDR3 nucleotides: TGTGCCAGCAGCGTAGTCGGGAGGGCGAACACCGGGGAGCTGTTTTTT. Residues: CASSVVGRANTGELFF.

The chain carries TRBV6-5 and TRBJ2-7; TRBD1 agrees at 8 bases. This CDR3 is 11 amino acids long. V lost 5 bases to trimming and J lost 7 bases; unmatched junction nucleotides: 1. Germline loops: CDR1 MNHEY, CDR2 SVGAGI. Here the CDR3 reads CASSRQGEQYF. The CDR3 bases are TGTGCCAGCAGTCGACAGGGGGAGCAGTACTTC.

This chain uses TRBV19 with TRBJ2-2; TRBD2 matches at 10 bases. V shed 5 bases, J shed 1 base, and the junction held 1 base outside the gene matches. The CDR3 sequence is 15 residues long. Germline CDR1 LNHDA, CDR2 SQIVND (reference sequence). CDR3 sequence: CASSGLAVNTGELFF. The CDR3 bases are TGTGCCAGTAGTGGACTAGCGGTGAACACCGGGGAGCTGTTTTTT.

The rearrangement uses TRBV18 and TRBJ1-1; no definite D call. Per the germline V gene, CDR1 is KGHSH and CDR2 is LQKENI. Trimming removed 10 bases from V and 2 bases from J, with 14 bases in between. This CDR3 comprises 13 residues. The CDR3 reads CATTLTANTEAFF. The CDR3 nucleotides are TGTGCCACCACGCTTACAGCTAACACTGAAGCTTTCTTT. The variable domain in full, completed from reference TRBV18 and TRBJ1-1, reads NAGVMQNPRHLVRRRGQEARLRCSPMKGHSHVYWYRQLPEEGLKFMVYLQKENIIDESGMPKERFSAEFPKEGPSILRIQQVVRGDSAAYFCATTLTANTEAFFGQGTRLTVV.

CDR3 loop: CASSQFVGVRNTEAFF. The DNA for the CDR3 is TGTGCCAGCAGCCAATTTGTAGGGGTTAGGAACACTGAAGCTTTCTTT. This chain joins TRBV16 and TRBJ1-1; the D gene is possibly TRBD1 (5 bases). CDR3 length: 16 amino acids. Looked up from germline, CDR1 is KGHSY and CDR2 is FQNENV. Deletions cut 1 base from V and 1 base from J, with 13 bases between. Using reference TRBV16 and TRBJ1-1 for the parts outside the CDR3, the full variable domain is GEEVAQTPKHLVRGEGQKAKLYCAPIKGHSYVFWYQQVLKNEFKFLISFQNENVFDETGMPKERFSAKCLPNSPCSLEIQATKLEDSAVYFCASSQFVGVRNTEAFFGQGTRLTVV.

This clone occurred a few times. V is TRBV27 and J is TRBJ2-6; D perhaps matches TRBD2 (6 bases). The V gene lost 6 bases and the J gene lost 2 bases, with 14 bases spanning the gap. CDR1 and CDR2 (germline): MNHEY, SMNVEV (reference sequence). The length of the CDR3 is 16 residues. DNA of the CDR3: TGTGCCAGCAGCCGAATCGCGGGAACTGGGGCCAACGTCCTGACTTTC. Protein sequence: CASSRIAGTGANVLTF.

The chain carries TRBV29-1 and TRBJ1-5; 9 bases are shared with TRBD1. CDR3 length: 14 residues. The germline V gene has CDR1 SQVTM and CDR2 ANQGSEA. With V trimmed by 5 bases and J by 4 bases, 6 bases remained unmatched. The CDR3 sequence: CSVQGQGGNQPQHF. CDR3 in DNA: TGCAGCGTTCAGGGACAGGGAGGGAATCAGCCCCAGCATTTT.

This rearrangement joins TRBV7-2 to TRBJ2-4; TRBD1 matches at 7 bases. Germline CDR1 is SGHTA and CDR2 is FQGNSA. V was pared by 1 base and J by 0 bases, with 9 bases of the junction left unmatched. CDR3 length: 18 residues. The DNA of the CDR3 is TGTGCCAGCAGCTTAGGGGACAGAGGACCACTAGCCAAAAACATTCAGTACTTC. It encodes CASSLGDRGPLAKNIQYF.

The CDR3, as DNA: TGTGCCAGCAGCCAACTTGGACTGTCGTACGAGCAGTACTTC. Protein product: CASSQLGLSYEQYF. The V call is TRBV4-2, the J call TRBJ2-7; D possibly corresponds to TRBD2 (5 bases). Germline values: CDR1 LGHNA, CDR2 YNFKEQ. Between the trimmed V and J ends, which lost 2 bases and 4 bases, there was a span of 12 bases. The CDR3 spans 14 residues.

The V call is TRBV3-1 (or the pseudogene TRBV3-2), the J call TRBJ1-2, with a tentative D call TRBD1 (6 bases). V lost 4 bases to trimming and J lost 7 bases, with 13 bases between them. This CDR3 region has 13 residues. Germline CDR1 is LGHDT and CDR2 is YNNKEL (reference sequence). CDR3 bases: TGTGCCAGCAGCCTCACAGGGTTTAGTGGCTACACCTTC. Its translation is CASSLTGFSGYTF.

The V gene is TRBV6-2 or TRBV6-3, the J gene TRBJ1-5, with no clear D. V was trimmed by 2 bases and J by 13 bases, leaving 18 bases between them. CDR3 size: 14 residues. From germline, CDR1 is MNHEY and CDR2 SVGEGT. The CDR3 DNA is TGTGCCAGCAGTTACCTTGGCAGCCTAGATACACAGCATTTT. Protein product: CASSYLGSLDTQHF.

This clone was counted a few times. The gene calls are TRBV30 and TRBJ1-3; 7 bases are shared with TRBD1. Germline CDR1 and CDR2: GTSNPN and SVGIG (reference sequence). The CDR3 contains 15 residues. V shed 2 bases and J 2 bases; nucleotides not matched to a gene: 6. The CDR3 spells CAWSTRRGPGNTIYF. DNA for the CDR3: TGTGCCTGGAGTACGAGGAGGGGGCCTGGAAACACCATATATTTT.

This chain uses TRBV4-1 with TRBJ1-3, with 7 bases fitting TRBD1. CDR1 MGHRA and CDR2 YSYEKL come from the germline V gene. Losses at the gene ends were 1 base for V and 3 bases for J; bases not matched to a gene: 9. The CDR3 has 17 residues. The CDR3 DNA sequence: TGCGCCAGCAGCCAAGTTCCGACAGGGATGGGTGGAAACACCATATATTTT. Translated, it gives CASSQVPTGMGGNTIYF.

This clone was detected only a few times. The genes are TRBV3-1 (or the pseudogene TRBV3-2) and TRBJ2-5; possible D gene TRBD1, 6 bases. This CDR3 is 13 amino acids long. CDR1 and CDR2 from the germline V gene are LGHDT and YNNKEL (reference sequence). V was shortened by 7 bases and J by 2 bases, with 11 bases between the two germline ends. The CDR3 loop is CASTGQYQETQYF. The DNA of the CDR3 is TGTGCCAGCACCGGACAGTATCAAGAGACCCAGTACTTC.

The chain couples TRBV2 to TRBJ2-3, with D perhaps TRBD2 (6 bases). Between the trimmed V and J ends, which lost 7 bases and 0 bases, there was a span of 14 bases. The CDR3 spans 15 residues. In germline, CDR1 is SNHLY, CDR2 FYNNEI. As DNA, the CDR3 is TGTGCCAGCACCCAGGAGGGCGGTAGCACAGATACGCAGTATTTT. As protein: CASTQEGGSTDTQYF.

The CDR3 is CASSLEVGRAAGELFF. In DNA form, the CDR3 reads TGTGCCAGCAGCTTGGAAGTCGGGAGGGCCGCCGGGGAGCTGTTTTTT. V usage is TRBV5-4 and J usage is TRBJ2-2; TRBD2 aligns across 8 bases. There are 16 residues in the CDR3. The germline gives CDR1 SGHNT, CDR2 YYREEE (reference sequence). V lost 0 bases and J lost 6; bases outside the gene matches: 7.

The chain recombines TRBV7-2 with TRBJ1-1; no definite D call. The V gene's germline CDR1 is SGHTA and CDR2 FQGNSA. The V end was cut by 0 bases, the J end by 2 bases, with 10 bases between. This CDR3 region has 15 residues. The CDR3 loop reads CASSLASGRNTEAFF. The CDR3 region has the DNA TGTGCCAGCAGCTTAGCGTCGGGTAGAAACACTGAAGCTTTCTTT.

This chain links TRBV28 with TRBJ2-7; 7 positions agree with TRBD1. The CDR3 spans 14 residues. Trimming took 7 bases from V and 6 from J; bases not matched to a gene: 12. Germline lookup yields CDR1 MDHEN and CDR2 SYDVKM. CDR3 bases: TGTGCCAGCACCCGACAGGGAACCCTCACCGAGCAGTACTTC. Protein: CASTRQGTLTEQYF. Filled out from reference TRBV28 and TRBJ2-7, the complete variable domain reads DVKVTQSSRYLVKRTGEKVFLECVQDMDHENMFWYRQDPGLGLRLIYFSYDVKMKEKGDIPEGYSVSREKKERFSLILESASTNQTSMYLCASTRQGTLTEQYFGPGTRLTVT.

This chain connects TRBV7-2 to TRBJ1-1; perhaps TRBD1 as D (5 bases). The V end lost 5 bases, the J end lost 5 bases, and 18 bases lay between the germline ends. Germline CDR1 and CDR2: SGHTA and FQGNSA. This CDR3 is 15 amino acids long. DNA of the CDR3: TGTGCCAGCAGCCCACACGGGACTCTGGGGACTGAAGCTTTCTTT. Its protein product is CASSPHGTLGTEAFF.

Here the CDR3 DNA reads TGTGCCAGCAGCTTATCGGACAAACAGCAGTTCTTC. Its translation: CASSLSDKQQFF. The chain employs TRBV11-3 and TRBJ2-1, with TRBD1 as a possible D gene (5 bases). V was clipped by 2 bases and J by 11 bases, with 10 bases between them. This CDR3 contains 12 residues. Per germline, CDR1 SGHNT and CDR2 YENEEA.

For the CDR3, the DNA is TGTGCCAGCAGTTACCTCGGAGATGGCTACACCTTC. Translating gives CASSYLGDGYTF. The chain uses TRBV6-5 and TRBJ1-2; D remains unclear. This CDR3 contains 12 residues. The germline V and J ends were trimmed by 2 bases and 6 bases, with 7 bases remaining between them. Germline assignment: CDR1 MNHEY and CDR2 SVGAGI.

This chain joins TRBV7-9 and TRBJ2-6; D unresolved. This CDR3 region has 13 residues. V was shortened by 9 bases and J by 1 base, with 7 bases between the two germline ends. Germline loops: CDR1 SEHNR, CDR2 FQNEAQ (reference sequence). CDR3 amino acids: CAREESGANVLTF. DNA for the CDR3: TGTGCCAGAGAGGAGTCTGGGGCCAACGTCCTGACTTTC.

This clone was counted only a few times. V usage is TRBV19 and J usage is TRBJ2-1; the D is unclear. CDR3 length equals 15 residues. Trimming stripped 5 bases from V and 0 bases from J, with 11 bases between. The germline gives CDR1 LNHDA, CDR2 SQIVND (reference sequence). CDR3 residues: CASSPSWSSYNEQFF. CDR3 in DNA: TGTGCCAGTAGTCCGAGCTGGAGCTCCTACAATGAGCAGTTCTTC.

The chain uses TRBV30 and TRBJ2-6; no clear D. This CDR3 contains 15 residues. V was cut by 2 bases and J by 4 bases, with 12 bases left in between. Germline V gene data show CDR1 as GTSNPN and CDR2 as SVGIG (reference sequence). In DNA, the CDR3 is TGTGCCTGGAGTACCGACTCCTCAGGGGCCAACGTCCTGACTTTC. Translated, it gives CAWSTDSSGANVLTF.

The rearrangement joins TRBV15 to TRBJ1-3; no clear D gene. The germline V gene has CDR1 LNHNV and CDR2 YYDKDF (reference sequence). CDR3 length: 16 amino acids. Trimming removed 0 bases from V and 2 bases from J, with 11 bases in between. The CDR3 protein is CATSRDQSPAGNTIYF. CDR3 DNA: TGTGCCACCAGCAGAGACCAATCTCCGGCTGGAAACACCATATATTTT.